The clone carrying this T cell receptor beta chain was observed many times. Trimming at V came to 3 bases and at J to 2 bases, leaving 14 bases not matched to a gene. The CDR3 runs to 17 residues. Germline assignment: CDR1 DFQATT and CDR2 SNEGSKA (reference sequence). Libraries for TCR beta were made by quantitative 5'-RACE with molecular barcodes. A single record per CDR3 protein comes from TCRdb applying MiXCR to the 5' RACE reads. Among a few hundred thousand distinct CDR3 sequences, roughly a tenth were seen once, and the ten largest hold less than 25%. The source of the sample is a study of CD8 T cells in ankylosing spondylitis.

This sequence was found in a male donor with ankylosing spondylitis or in good health (not recorded which). The sequenced sample was blood, either unsorted or a sorted T cell fraction (not recorded which). V gene TRBV20-1 combines with J gene TRBJ2-7; 9 bases match TRBD1. The CDR3 reads CSARGGGRTGVTYEQYF. DNA of the CDR3: TGCAGTGCTAGGGGGGGGGGCCGGACAGGGGTAACCTACGAGCAGTACTTC.